This TCR beta chain was identified during a study of identical twins. Template switching (which added a universal primer site) was used, and cDNA carried unique molecular identifiers. TCRdb fed the 5' RACE reads into MiXCR, producing one record per CDR3 protein. The table has over 200,000 distinct CDR3 sequences, 6.5% seen once. The CDR3 is 10 amino acids. The junction had 9 bases not matched to a gene; V was cut back by 7 bases and J by 13 bases. Germline CDR1 SQVTM, CDR2 ANQGSEA. This clonotype was seen at least ten times. The same data also went into a second study, on T cells expressing NK-cell markers.

Sequencing was carried out using CD8+ T cells sorted from blood. The V and J genes are TRBV29-1 and TRBJ1-2; 7 bases align to TRBD1. The source of this sequence is a woman in her late teens or twenties in good health. CDR3 coding DNA: TGCAGCGCCGAGGGGGACAGTAGCACCTTC. Amino acid sequence: CSAEGDSSTF.